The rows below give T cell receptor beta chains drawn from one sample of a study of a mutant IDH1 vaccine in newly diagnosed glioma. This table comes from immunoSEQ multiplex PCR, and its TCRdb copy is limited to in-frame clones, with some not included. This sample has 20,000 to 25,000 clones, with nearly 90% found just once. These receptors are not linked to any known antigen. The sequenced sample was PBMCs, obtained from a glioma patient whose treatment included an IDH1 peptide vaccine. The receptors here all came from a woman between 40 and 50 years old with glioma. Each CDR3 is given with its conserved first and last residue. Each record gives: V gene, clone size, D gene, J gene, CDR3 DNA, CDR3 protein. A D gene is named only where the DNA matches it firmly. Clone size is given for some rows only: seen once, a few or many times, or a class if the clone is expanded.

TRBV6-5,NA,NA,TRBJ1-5,TGTGCCAGCAGTGCCGCCTGGGATAGCAATCAGCCCCAGCATTTT,CASSAAWDSNQPQHF
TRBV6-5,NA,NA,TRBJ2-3,TGTGCCAGCAGTCTAAGTAGCGGCCGCACAGATACGCAGTATTTT,CASSLSSGRTDTQYF
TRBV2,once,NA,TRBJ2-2,TGTGCCAGCAAGATGGCTAACACCGGGGAGCTGTTTTTT,CASKMANTGELFF
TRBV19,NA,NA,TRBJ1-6,TGTGCCAGTAGTATAGAGCCCAGTGGTAATTCACCCCTCCACTTT,CASSIEPSGNSPLHF
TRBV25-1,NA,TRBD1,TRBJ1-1,TGTGCCAGCAGTTGGTCCTGGGAAACCGGGACAGGGAGGCGGTGTGCTTTCTTT,CASSWSWETGTGRRCAFF
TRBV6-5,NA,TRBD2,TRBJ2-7,TGTGCCAGCAGTTACTTCAGCGGGAGCTCCTACGAGCAGTACTTC,CASSYFSGSSYEQYF
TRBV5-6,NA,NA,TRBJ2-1,TGTGCCAGCAGCCTGGAGGCGGGTGAGCAGTTCTTC,CASSLEAGEQFF
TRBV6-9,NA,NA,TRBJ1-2,TGTGCCAGCAGTTATAAGGGCAGGGCCAACTATGGCTACACCTTC,CASSYKGRANYGYTF
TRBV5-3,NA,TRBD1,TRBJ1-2,TGTGCCCGCGTGCGGGACAGACATGATATTTCCTATGGCTACACCTTC,CARVRDRHDISYGYTF
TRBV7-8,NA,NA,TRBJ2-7,TGTGCCAGCAGCTTTAAAGACGGCTACGAGCAGTACTTC,CASSFKDGYEQYF
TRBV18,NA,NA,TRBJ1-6,TGTGCCAGCTCACCCCAGGGAAAGGAGCGGGGAAGGGGGGATTCACCCCTCCACTTT,CASSPQGKERGRGDSPLHF
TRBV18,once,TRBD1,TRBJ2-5,TGTGCCAGCTCACCGGGACAGCCCCCAGAGACCCAGTACTTC,CASSPGQPPETQYF
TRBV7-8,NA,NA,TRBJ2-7,TGTGCCAGCAGCTTAGGGAGGGCAGGGGTCTCCTACGAGCAGTACTTC,CASSLGRAGVSYEQYF
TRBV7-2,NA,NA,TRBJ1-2,TGTGCCAGCAGCTGGAAGGAAAACTATGGCTACACCTTC,CASSWKENYGYTF
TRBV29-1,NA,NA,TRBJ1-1,TGCAGCGTCCCCCAACAGGGGAACACTGAAGCTTTCTTT,CSVPQQGNTEAFF
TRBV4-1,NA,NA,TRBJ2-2,TGCGCCAGCAGCCAATGGCGACAGGGAGGGACCGGGGAGCTGTTTTTT,CASSQWRQGGTGELFF
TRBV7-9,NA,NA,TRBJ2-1,TGTGCCAGCAGCCACCGTGGGGCTTACAATGAGCAGTTCTTC,CASSHRGAYNEQFF
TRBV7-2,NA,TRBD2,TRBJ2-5,TGTGCCAGCAGCTTCGGACTAGCGGAGCAAGAGACCCAGTACTTC,CASSFGLAEQETQYF
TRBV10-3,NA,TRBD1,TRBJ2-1,TGTGCCATCAGTGAATCGGGACAGGGGTACAATGAGCAGTTCTTC,CAISESGQGYNEQFF
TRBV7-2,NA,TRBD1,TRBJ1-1,TGTGCCAGCAGCTTAAGTCGGACAGGGGGCTCTGAAGCTTTCTTT,CASSLSRTGGSEAFF
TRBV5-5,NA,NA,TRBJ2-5,TGTGCCAGCAGCTTGGAGTCAGGGCAAGAGACCCAGTACTTC,CASSLESGQETQYF
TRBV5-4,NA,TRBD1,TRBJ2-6,TGTGCCAGCAGCTTCCCTAGACAGGGACCCTCTGGGGCCAACGTCCTGACTTTC,CASSFPRQGPSGANVLTF
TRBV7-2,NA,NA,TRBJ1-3,TGTGCCAGCAGCTTAGGGGGATCCGGAAACACCATATATTTT,CASSLGGSGNTIYF
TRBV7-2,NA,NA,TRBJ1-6,TGTGCCAGCAGCTTAGTTCCAGGAAGAAATTCACCCCTCCACTTT,CASSLVPGRNSPLHF
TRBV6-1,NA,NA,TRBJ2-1,TGTGCCAGCAGTGTGATACTAAGTACAGGTGAGCAGTTCTTC,CASSVILSTGEQFF
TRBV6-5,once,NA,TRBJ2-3,TGTGCCAGCAGTTACTCAGGAGATACGCAGTATTTT,CASSYSGDTQYF
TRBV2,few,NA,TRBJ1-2,TGTGCCAGCATCCCAAGGGGGGCGGACTATGGCTACACCTTC,CASIPRGADYGYTF
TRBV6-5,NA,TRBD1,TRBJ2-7,TGTGCCAGCAGTCAAACAGGGGCCTCCTACGAGCAGTACTTC,CASSQTGASYEQYF
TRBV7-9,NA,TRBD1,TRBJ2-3,TGTGCCAGCAGCTCCGGGACAGGGGAAACAGATACGCAGTATTTT,CASSSGTGETDTQYF
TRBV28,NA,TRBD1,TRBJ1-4,TGTGCCAGCACGACAGGGCATGAAAAACTGTTTTTT,CASTTGHEKLFF
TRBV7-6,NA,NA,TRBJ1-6,TGTGCCAGCAGCCCCCATGCCCAGGGAGAGGATTCACCCCTCCACTTT,CASSPHAQGEDSPLHF
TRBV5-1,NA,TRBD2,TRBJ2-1,TGCGCCAGCAGCTTGATGGTTTCTAGCGGAGTCAATGAGCAGTTCTTC,CASSLMVSSGVNEQFF
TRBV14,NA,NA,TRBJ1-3,TGTGCCAGCAGCCTCGGCAGCCTCTCTGGAAACACCATATATTTT,CASSLGSLSGNTIYF
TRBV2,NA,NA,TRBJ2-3,TGTGCCAGCGAGAGGCGGCAGGGATGGGATACGCAGTATTTT,CASERRQGWDTQYF
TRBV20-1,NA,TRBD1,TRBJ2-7,TGCAGTGCCCAGGGGGCCTACGAGCAGTACTTC,CSAQGAYEQYF
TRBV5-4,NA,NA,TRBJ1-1,TGTGCCAGCAGCTTTGGCGGGGGCGCATTCGACAGGGCTTTCTTT,CASSFGGGAFDRAFF
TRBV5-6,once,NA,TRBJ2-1,TGTGCCAGCAGCTTGCTGGGAATCTCCTACAATGAGCAGTTCTTC,CASSLLGISYNEQFF
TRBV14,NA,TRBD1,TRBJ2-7,TGTGCCAGCAAGGGCCGGGACAGGGGATTCTACGAGCAGTACTTC,CASKGRDRGFYEQYF
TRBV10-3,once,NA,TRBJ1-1,TGTGCCATCAGTGAGGGCAAGATCATGAACACTGAAGCTTTCTTT,CAISEGKIMNTEAFF
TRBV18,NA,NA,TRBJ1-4,TGTGCCAGCTCACCAATCCGTTCTGCAACTAATGAAAAACTGTTTTTT,CASSPIRSATNEKLFF
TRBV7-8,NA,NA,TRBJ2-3,TGTGCCAGCAGCTTAGATTCCTCCCCCCGGTATTTT,CASSLDSSPRYF
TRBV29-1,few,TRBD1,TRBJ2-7,TGCAGCGTTGGCCCCCGCCAGGGGGCTTACGAGCAGTACTTC,CSVGPRQGAYEQYF
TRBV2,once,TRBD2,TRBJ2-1,TGTGCCAGCAGCGAGGGACTAGCGGCCTACAATGAGCAGTTCTTC,CASSEGLAAYNEQFF
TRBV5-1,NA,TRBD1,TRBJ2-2,TGCGCCAGCAGATCCCCGGGACAGGCGAACACCGGGGAGCTGTTTTTT,CASRSPGQANTGELFF
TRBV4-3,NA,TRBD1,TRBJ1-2,TGCGCCAGCAGCCCGGGACAGGGGGATGGCTACACCTTC,CASSPGQGDGYTF
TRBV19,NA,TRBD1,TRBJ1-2,TGTGCCAGTAGTATCCCGGGACAGGGAAGAGGCTACACCTTC,CASSIPGQGRGYTF
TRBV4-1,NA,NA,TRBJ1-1,TGCGCCAGCAGCCAAGCCGACGTGGGGAACACTGAAGCTTTCTTT,CASSQADVGNTEAFF
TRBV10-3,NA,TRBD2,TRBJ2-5,TGTGCCATCGGTACGACTAGCGGGGAAGAGACCCAGTACTTC,CAIGTTSGEETQYF
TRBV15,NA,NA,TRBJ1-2,TGTGCCACCAGAGATGGCTATGGCTACACCTTC,CATRDGYGYTF
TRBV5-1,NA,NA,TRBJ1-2,TGCGCCAGCAGCTTGTCGCGTCCCCAGTCGGATGGCTACACCTTC,CASSLSRPQSDGYTF
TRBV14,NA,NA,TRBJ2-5,TGTGCCAGCAGTCGACTGATTAATCAAGAGACCCAGTACTTC,CASSRLINQETQYF
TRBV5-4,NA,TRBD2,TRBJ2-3,TGTGCCAGCAGCACTAGCGGGGGAGGCAATACGCAGTATTTT,CASSTSGGGNTQYF
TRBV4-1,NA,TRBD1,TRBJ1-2,TGCGCCAGCAGCCAAGAGGCAGGGGGCTTAGGCTATGGCTACACCTTC,CASSQEAGGLGYGYTF